The source of this T cell receptor (beta chain) is a study of CD8+CD57+ T cells in acquired aplastic anemia. Across the study: The DNA of sorted CD4+ and CD8+ cells averaged around 3.2 ug.

Patients chosen for sequencing had CD8+CD57+ cells that had expanded, as shown by flow cytometry. The template for TCR beta VDJ and CDR3 sequence profiling was genomic DNA. Each CDR3 protein gets one entry after TCRdb re-called the reads with MiXCR. The profile shows 200,000 to 250,000 distinct CDR3 sequences, roughly 53% of them singletons. The CDR3 is 13 amino acids. Germline V lookup: CDR1 ENHRY, CDR2 SYGVKD. Regarding this clonotype: Its antigen is not known. Germline is not matched at one junction end, which may reflect a read error.

Findings of the study overall: Found in both controls and patients were around 29 CD8+ CDR3 sequences. Patients showed no significant difference from controls in CD8+ Simpson's diversity.

This receptor was taken from a human donor with aplastic anemia. J is TRBJ1-2 and V is TRBV10-3; D call uncertain. Material: sorted CD4+, CD8+, or CD8+CD57+ T cells (not recorded which) from PBMCs. CDR3 protein: CTISDGRRDGYTF. As DNA, the CDR3 is TGTACCATCAGTGACGGACGGAGAGATGGCTACACCTTC.